Below, one TCR beta chain is given with its context. The source of the sample is a study of blood T cell repertoires in COVID-19. Study summary: Acute and convalescent COVID-19 specimens originated in the United States, Italy and Spain. The cDNA or gDNA used as material had been derived from T cells, B-cell-depleted T cells, or PBMCs.

Only in-frame clones appear in the TCRdb table, and some are missing; sequencing was by immunoSEQ multiplex PCR. The profile shows 110,000 to 150,000 clones, 88% of them singletons. The CDR3 loop spans 14 amino acids. V lost 1 base, J lost 4 bases, and 10 bases lay in between. CDR1 and CDR2 from the germline V gene are LNHNV and YYDKDF (reference sequence). The gene calls are TRBV15 and TRBJ2-5, with TRBD1 as a possible D gene (5 bases). The specimen was peripheral blood. This sequence was found in a woman in her forties or fifties with acute or convalescent COVID-19. CDR3 DNA sequence: TGTGCCACCAGCAGAGGCCAGGGTTCAGAGACCCAGTACTTC. Its protein product is CATSRGQGSETQYF.